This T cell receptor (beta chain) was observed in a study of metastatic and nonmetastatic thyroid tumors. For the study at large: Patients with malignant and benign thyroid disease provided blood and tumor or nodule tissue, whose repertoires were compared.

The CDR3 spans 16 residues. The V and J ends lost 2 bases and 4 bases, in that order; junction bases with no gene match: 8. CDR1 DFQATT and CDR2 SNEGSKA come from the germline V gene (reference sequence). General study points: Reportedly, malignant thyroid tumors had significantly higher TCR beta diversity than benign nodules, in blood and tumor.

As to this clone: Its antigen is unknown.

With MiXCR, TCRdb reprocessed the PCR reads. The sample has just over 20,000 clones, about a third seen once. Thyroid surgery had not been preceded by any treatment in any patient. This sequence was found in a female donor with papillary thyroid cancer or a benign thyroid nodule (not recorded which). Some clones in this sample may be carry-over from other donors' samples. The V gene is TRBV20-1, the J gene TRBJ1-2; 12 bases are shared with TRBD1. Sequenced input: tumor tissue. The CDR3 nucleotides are TGCAGTGCTAGATTGGGACAGGGGGCGCATAGCTATGGCTACACCTTC. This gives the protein CSARLGQGAHSYGYTF.